This note documents a single T cell receptor (beta chain) sequence. Its antigen is unknown. These data are taken from a study of brain T cells in children with intractable seizures. Study results and caveats: Patients' HCMV serostatus was unknown; virus specificity rests on CDR3 similarity alone. Pre-surgery blood may have been undersampled, hiding some clones.

Repertoires were generated with immunoSEQ multiplex PCR, while TCRdb's copy carries only in-frame clones and drops some. Among over 95,000 clones listed, 94% were seen once. Trimming took off 2 bases at V and 6 bases at J, with 10 bases between the two ends. Germline loops: CDR1 SGHTA, CDR2 FQGNSA. The CDR3 totals 13 residues. Specimen: peripheral blood, collected at surgery. The sequence was obtained from a boy under three years old with hemimegalencephaly and intractable seizures. The J gene is TRBJ2-5, the V gene TRBV7-2; either TRBD1 or TRBD2 may supply D (6 bases each). This chain's CDR3 is CASSLRGGKTQYF. DNA for the CDR3: TGTGCCAGCAGCTTAAGAGGGGGGAAGACCCAGTACTTC.